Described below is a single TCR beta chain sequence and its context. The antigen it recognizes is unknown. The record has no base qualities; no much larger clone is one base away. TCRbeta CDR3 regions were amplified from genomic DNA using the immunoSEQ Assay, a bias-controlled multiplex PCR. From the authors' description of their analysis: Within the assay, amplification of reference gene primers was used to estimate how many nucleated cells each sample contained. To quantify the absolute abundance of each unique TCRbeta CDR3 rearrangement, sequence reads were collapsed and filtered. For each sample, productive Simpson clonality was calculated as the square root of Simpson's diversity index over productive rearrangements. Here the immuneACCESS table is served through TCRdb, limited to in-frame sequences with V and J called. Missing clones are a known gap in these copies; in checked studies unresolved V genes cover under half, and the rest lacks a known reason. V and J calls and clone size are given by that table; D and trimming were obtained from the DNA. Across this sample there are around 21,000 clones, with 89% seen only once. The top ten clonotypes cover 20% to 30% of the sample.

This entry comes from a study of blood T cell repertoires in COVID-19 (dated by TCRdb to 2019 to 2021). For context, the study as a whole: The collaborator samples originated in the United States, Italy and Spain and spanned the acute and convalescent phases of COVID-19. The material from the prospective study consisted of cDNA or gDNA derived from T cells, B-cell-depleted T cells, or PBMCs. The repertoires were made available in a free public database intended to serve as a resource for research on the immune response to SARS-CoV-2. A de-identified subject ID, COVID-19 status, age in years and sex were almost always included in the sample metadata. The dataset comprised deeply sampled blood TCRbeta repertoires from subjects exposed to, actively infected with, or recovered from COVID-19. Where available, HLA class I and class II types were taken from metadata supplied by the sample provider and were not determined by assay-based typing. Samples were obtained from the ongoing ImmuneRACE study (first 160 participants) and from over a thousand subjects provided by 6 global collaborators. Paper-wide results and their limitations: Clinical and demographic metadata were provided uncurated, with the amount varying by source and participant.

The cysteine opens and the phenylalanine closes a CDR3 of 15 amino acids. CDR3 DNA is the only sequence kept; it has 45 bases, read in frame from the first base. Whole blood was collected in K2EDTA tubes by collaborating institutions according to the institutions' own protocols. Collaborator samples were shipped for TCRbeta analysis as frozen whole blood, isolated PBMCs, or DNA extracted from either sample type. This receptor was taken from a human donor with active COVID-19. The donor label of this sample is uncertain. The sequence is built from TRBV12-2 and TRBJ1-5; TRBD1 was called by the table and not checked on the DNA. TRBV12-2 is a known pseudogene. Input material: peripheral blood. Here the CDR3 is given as CARARTGRERQPQHF. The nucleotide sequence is TGTGCAAGGGCCCGGACAGGGAGGGAAAGGCAGCCCCAGCATTTT.